This TCR beta chain was sequenced in a study of molecular identifiers for immune sequencing clone quantification. Study-wide background: The replicate experiment used RNA from roughly 21,000 or 96,000 naive CD8 cells. This RNA was split into five aliquots, and four of them were sequenced.

The CDR3 is 14 amino acids. Trimming stripped 6 bases from V and 5 bases from J, with 14 bases between. This clonotype was seen a handful of times. CD8+CD4-CCR7+CD45RA+ cells were sorted as naive CD8 T cells. Generation of bulk TCR libraries relied on previously described methods and listed TCR primers. TCRdb independently ran MiXCR on the PCR reads; one entry per CDR3 protein. This sample has 50,000 to 75,000 distinct CDR3 sequences, with around 20% found just once. Sequenced material: naive CD8+ T cells from blood, with Jurkat cell RNA spiked in. Subset defined: FACS-sorted CD8+CD4-CCR7+CD45RA+ naive T cells. The source is a human donor in good health. Some libraries in this study had Jurkat cell RNA spiked in. The chain carries TRBV12-3 or TRBV12-4 and TRBJ2-1; TRBD2 might be the D (6 bases). The CDR3 protein is CASRGWRTNNEQFF. CDR3 DNA: TGTGCCAGCAGGGGGTGGCGGACTAACAATGAGCAGTTCTTC.